The source of this T cell receptor (beta chain) is a study of blood T cells in healthy people across ages (dated by TCRdb to 2014 to 2015). As for the study more broadly: In model experiments, template switching captured about one uniquely barcoded TCR beta cDNA molecule for every two T cells. The study measured age-related changes in TCR beta repertoire diversity using deep sequencing normalized with unique cDNA molecular identifiers. Four age groups were formed from the donors: young (average 16 years), middle-aged (roughly 38), aged (62) and long-lived (more than 75). To avoid experimental bias, donors of different ages were spread randomly across the sequencing lanes. Using the same blood draw, the study looked at two additional independent replicas of 1 million unique cDNA reads for two donors, one aged 18 to 30 and the other aged 80 or older.

This clonotype was seen a handful of times. The antigen this receptor binds is unknown. Within one base of it there is no much larger clone, and no base qualities were kept. The library came from 5' RACE. Data came from an Illumina HiSeq 2500. The second PCR ran for about 6 to 11 cycles and used a J-beta primer mix along with a sample-barcoded 5' primer. A template-switch 5' adaptor carrying 12 random nucleotides introduced a unique molecular identifier onto each TCR beta cDNA molecule. At least 2.5 million CDR3-containing paired-end reads were obtained from each sample. All of the RNA was converted into first-strand cDNA using the Mint cDNA synthesis kit, with a TRBC-specific oligonucleotide serving as the primer. All cDNA was treated with uracil-DNA glycosylase and then went through a first 18-cycle PCR with the universal primers M1SS and BC2_uni_R. The authors' pipeline ran thus. For normalization, 1 million high-quality reads, each with a distinct molecular identifier, were randomly selected from each sample. Reads sharing molecular identifiers were discarded rather than binned into consensus sequences. MiTCR, set to a Q25 quality threshold and the strictest error-elimination algorithm, was used for CDR3 identification, clonotype clustering and error correction. A nonparametric unseen species model using Euler transformation provided a lower-bound estimate of total TCR beta diversity. The public reads were reanalyzed by TCRdb: fastp trimming at Q25, MiXCR alignment, in-frame beta chains only. Every distinct CDR3 protein forms one entry, paired with its most common genes and DNA. These V and J calls derive from TCRdb rather than the authors' analysis. The sample table holds about 1.6 million distinct CDR3 sequences, of which roughly 32% were seen once. Of the sample, over 9% falls within the top ten clones.

Broad study findings and their caveats: Since profiling was done on bulk unsorted PBMCs, naive and antigen-experienced compartments could not be conclusively compared. Estimates of total diversity from one million sequenced T cells were regarded as lower bounds and underestimates. As age increased, observed TCR beta diversity per million T cells dropped in a roughly linear way, and a significant reduction was already evident by age roughly 36. Because donor CMV infection status was unknown, age-related changes in expanded clonotypes were potentially confounded. A strong correlation was found between observed TCR beta diversity and the percentage of naive T cells measured by flow cytometry. The long-lived group showed more naive CD4+ T cells, fewer expanded clones and increased TCR diversity than the aged group, suggesting age selection.

V is pruned by 6 bases and J by 5 bases, leaving 6 bases of the junction without a gene match. The CDR3, from cysteine to phenylalanine, totals 13 residues. Only the CDR3 portion is preserved as DNA: 39 bases, with reading frame beginning at the first base. Systemically healthy Caucasian individuals from Russia, 39 in total and aged roughly 6 to 100 years, were included as donors. Ten milliliters of peripheral blood were drawn from each donor into EDTA-treated Vacutainer tubes. Ficoll-Paque density-gradient centrifugation was used to isolate PBMCs, with at least 7 million per sample. Total RNA was extracted from PBMCs with Trizol reagent, with at least 5 micrograms obtained per sample. Naive CD45RAhigh/CD27high T cell percentages were measured by flow cytometry on a PBMC aliquot from every donor.

The rearranged chain carries TRBV12-3 or TRBV12-4 and TRBJ2-5; 7 bases in between match TRBD1. The sequenced sample was blood. The TCR originated in a woman aged 25 to 45 in good health. The CDR3 has the sequence CASSRQGSETQYF. The nucleotide sequence reads TGTGCCAGCAGCCGACAGGGTAGCGAGACCCAGTACTTC.